This entry lists 17 T cell receptor beta chains sequenced from one sample in a study of CD8+ T cells in alopecia areata listed by TCRdb under 2018. Libraries were constructed by the immunoSEQ multiplex PCR assay. For TCR sequencing, RNA was extracted from every sample and reverse transcribed into cDNA to serve as template. In its TCRdb copy, this immuneACCESS table keeps in-frame sequences only and misses some clones. Where compared with another copy, unresolved V genes explain less than half of these, and the others have no known cause. Present in this sample are around 180,000 clones, around three fifths of which were seen just once. Together, the top ten hold roughly 1.3% of the sample. Interpreted using the paper, the treatment or condition label stands for: oral pan-JAK inhibitor, 5-10 mg twice daily. The sample here was CD4+ T cells sorted from blood, taken at approximately week 50, from a patient treated with tofacitinib. All receptors derive from a human donor with alopecia areata.

In this sample, this clone turned up many times. The J gene is TRBJ2-7, the V gene TRBV10-3; 7 bases are a match to TRBD2. The CDR3 contains 14 residues. Germline assignment: CDR1 ENHRY and CDR2 SYGVKD. Trimming cost V 4 bases and J 6 bases; bases outside gene matches: 9. DNA for the CDR3: TGTGCCATCAGTGCTTTCAGGGAGGGGAGCGAGCAGTACTTC. This codes for CAISAFREGSEQYF.

The CDR3 here is CASGGRSSTDTQYF. In nucleotides, the CDR3 is TGTGCCAGCGGAGGGCGGTCTAGCACAGATACGCAGTATTTT. This chain links TRBV9 with TRBJ2-3, with a tentative D call TRBD2 (6 bases). The CDR3 has 14 residues. V lost 7 bases, J lost 0 bases, and 12 bases lay in between. Looked up from germline, CDR1 is SGDLS and CDR2 is YYNGEE.

This rearrangement joins TRBV7-2 to TRBJ2-7; either TRBD1 or TRBD2 may supply D (5 bases each). V lost 3 bases and J lost 3, with 9 bases in between. The CDR3 consists of 13 residues. Germline CDR1 SGHTA, CDR2 FQGNSA. CDR3 residues: CASSLGEIYEQYF. Written as DNA, the CDR3 is TGTGCCAGCAGCTTGGGGGAGATCTACGAGCAGTACTTC.

The chain employs TRBV30 and TRBJ2-6, with 9 positions matching TRBD1. This CDR3 has 12 amino acids. Trimming took 8 bases from V and 12 from J; bases not matched to a gene: 8. Per germline, CDR1 GTSNPN and CDR2 SVGIG (reference sequence). The CDR3 bases are TGTGCCGGCGGACAGGGGTCCCGCGTCCTGACTTTC. It encodes CAGGQGSRVLTF.

This clone was seen at least ten times. This chain uses TRBV29-1 with TRBJ1-4; weak D call: TRBD1 (6 bases). V was cut by 7 bases and J by 8 bases, with 14 bases left in between. Germline V gene lookup returns CDR1 SQVTM and CDR2 ANQGSEA. The CDR3 is 12 residues long. The CDR3 loop is CSAGTPSEKLFF. CDR3 in DNA: TGCAGCGCCGGGACACCGTCCGAAAAACTGTTTTTT.

The V and J genes are TRBV5-1 and TRBJ2-5, with 14 bases fitting TRBD2. The V gene end was trimmed by 7 bases and the J gene end by 2 bases; junction bases not matched to a gene: 1. The CDR3 length is 14 residues. Germline CDR1 reads SGHRS; CDR2 reads YFSETQ. The CDR3 DNA follows: TGCGCCAGCGGGACTAGCGGGGGACAAGAGACCCAGTACTTC. This translates into CASGTSGGQETQYF.

This clone was seen more than once but under ten times. V gene TRBV14 combines with J gene TRBJ2-3; perhaps TRBD1 as D (6 bases). CDR1 and CDR2 (germline): SGHDN, FVKESK. V gave up 3 bases and J gave up 6 bases, with 22 bases separating them. The CDR3 sequence is 17 residues long. This CDR3 is CASSHPPAGVIGDTQYF. In DNA, the CDR3 is TGTGCCAGCAGCCACCCACCCGCAGGGGTTATCGGGGATACGCAGTATTTT. The complete variable domain, with remaining parts taken from reference TRBV14 and TRBJ2-3, reads EAGVTQFPSHSVIEKGQTVTLRCDPISGHDNLYWYRRVMGKEIKFLLHFVKESKQDESGMPNNRFLAERTGGTYSTLKVQPAELEDSGVYFCASSHPPAGVIGDTQYFGPGTRLTVL.

This chain connects TRBV10-3 to TRBJ1-6; the match to TRBD1 covers 9 bases. Trimming at V came to 3 bases and at J to 3 bases, leaving 6 bases not matched to a gene. Germline CDR1 is ENHRY and CDR2 is SYGVKD. CDR3 size: 17 residues. The CDR3 protein is CAISDSTTGGYNSPLHF. The DNA for the CDR3 is TGTGCCATCAGTGATTCGACGACAGGGGGCTATAATTCACCCCTCCACTTT.

A note on this clone: Other DNA sequences of this sample code for an identical CDR3. The chain uses TRBV20-1 and TRBJ2-7; 7 bases fit TRBD1. Germline V gene data show CDR1 as DFQATT and CDR2 as SNEGSKA (reference sequence). The CDR3 totals 11 residues. Trimming at V came to 6 bases and at J to 6 bases, leaving 5 bases not matched to a gene. This CDR3 reads CSARRDSEQYF. CDR3 sequence (DNA): TGCAGTGCCCGCCGGGACAGCGAGCAGTACTTC.

The chain links TRBV29-1 to TRBJ2-7; the match to TRBD1 covers 9 bases. V lost 5 bases and J lost 0; bases outside the gene matches: 5. The CDR3 spans 14 residues. Per the germline V gene, CDR1 is SQVTM and CDR2 is ANQGSEA. CDR3 amino acids: CSVCGTGSSYEQYF. The CDR3 nucleotides are TGCAGCGTTTGCGGGACAGGGAGCTCCTACGAGCAGTACTTC.

The chain employs TRBV5-6 and TRBJ1-5; perhaps TRBD1 as D (5 bases). Germline V CDR1 and CDR2: SGHDT, YYEEEE. Between the trimmed V and J ends, which lost 3 bases and 0 bases, there was a span of 13 bases. The length of the CDR3 is 16 residues. This CDR3 reads CASSSWGSYSNQPQHF. CDR3 nucleotide sequence: TGTGCCAGCAGCTCCTGGGGCTCGTATAGCAATCAGCCCCAGCATTTT.

This clone was recorded a few times. V gene TRBV30 combines with J gene TRBJ1-2; no clear D. V was shortened by 4 bases and J by 8 bases, with 11 bases between the two germline ends. CDR1 is GTSNPN and CDR2 is SVGIG in the germline V gene (reference sequence). The CDR3 covers 11 residues. The CDR3 region is CAWKGGSGYTF. The DNA for the CDR3 is TGTGCCTGGAAAGGAGGGTCCGGCTACACCTTC.

This clone was counted only a few times. J is TRBJ2-7 and V is TRBV11-2; D gene uncertain. Germline V gene data show CDR1 as SGHAT and CDR2 as FQNNGV. CDR3 length: 15 residues. V dropped 1 base and J dropped 4 bases, with 14 bases sitting between them. CDR3 DNA sequence: TGTGCCAGCAGCTTAGCCCAGACACCGCCGTACGAGCAGTACTTC. It yields the protein CASSLAQTPPYEQYF.

The chain links TRBV30 to TRBJ1-5, with 9 bases matching TRBD1. Germline lookup yields CDR1 GTSNPN and CDR2 SVGIG (reference sequence). After removal of 0 bases from V and 4 bases from J, the junction contained 4 bases not matched to a gene. There are 15 residues in the CDR3. The CDR3 region is CAWSVQGAINQPQHF. The CDR3 bases are TGTGCCTGGAGTGTACAGGGGGCCATTAATCAGCCCCAGCATTTT.

Only one count was recorded for this clone. This chain joins TRBV15 and TRBJ1-2, with unresolved D. CDR1 LNHNV and CDR2 YYDKDF come from the germline V gene (reference sequence). The CDR3 loop spans 12 amino acids. V dropped 1 base and J dropped 8 bases, with 8 bases sitting between them. The CDR3 here is CATSRAPFGYTF. The CDR3 region has the DNA TGTGCCACCAGCAGAGCCCCCTTCGGCTACACCTTC.

This clone turned up a few times. Other DNA sequences in this sample translate to the same CDR3. The chain is built from TRBV18 and TRBJ1-1; D remains ambiguous. The germline CDR1 and CDR2 sequences are KGHSH and LQKENI. With 2 bases removed from V and 0 bases from J, the gap between germline ends came to 4 bases. The CDR3 has 13 residues. The CDR3 loop is CASSPGLNTEAFF. The CDR3 DNA follows: TGTGCCAGCTCACCAGGGCTGAACACTGAAGCTTTCTTT.

This clone was picked up a small number of times. The V gene is TRBV19, the J gene TRBJ2-5; 8 positions match TRBD1. The J call may be faulty, since TRBJ2-7 better matches the DNA end. CDR1 LNHDA and CDR2 SQIVND come from the germline V gene (reference sequence). The CDR3 runs 18 residues. The CDR3 DNA reads as TGTGCCAGTAGTACGCCTGGCATTGTGGCAGGGGGCTTCTACGAGCAGTACTTC. It yields the protein CASSTPGIVAGGFYEQYF.